Presented here are 24 T cell receptor beta chains from one specimen sequenced in a study of T-cell memory formation after mild COVID-19. MiXCR, run by TCRdb on the 5' RACE reads, gives a single entry per CDR3 protein. The sample has around 300,000 distinct CDR3 sequences; roughly 8.2% are singletons. Material for sequencing was PBMCs or a T cell subset sorted from them (not recorded which). The receptors were gathered from a man between 18 and 35 years old who had mild COVID-19 (a few samples of this study predate the infection). Cell type and time point are not known.

The V gene is TRBV6-4, the J gene TRBJ1-1, with 8 positions matching TRBD1. CDR1 MRHNA and CDR2 SNTAGT come from the germline V gene. This CDR3 is 14 amino acids long. Germline trimming cut 3 bases from V and 5 bases from J; bases unmatched to any gene: 5. The DNA of the CDR3 is TGTGCCAGCAGTGAGACAGGGGCAGGGACTGAAGCTTTCTTT. Amino acid sequence: CASSETGAGTEAFF.

This clonotype was counted many times. V gene TRBV7-2 combines with J gene TRBJ1-6; no definite D call. Germline V gene lookup returns CDR1 SGHTA and CDR2 FQGNSA. CDR3 length: 15 residues. The V and J ends lost 3 bases and 8 bases respectively, with 14 bases between them. The CDR3 DNA is TGTGCCAGCAGCTTGATGGCCACGGGTCATTCACCCCTCCACTTT. Protein: CASSLMATGHSPLHF.

This clonotype was seen more than once but under ten times. The genes are TRBV20-1 and TRBJ2-1, with D possibly being TRBD2 (5 bases). V dropped 3 bases and J dropped 7 bases, with 10 bases sitting between them. Germline lookup yields CDR1 DFQATT and CDR2 SNEGSKA (reference sequence). The CDR3 covers 12 residues. The CDR3 protein is CSASKGGNEQFF. The CDR3, as DNA: TGCAGTGCTAGTAAGGGCGGGAATGAGCAGTTCTTC.

In this sample, this clonotype turned up many times. The chain uses TRBV5-4 and TRBJ1-2; D unresolved. Trimming stripped 4 bases from V and 4 bases from J, with 11 bases between. Germline V gives CDR1 SGHNT, CDR2 YYREEE (reference sequence). The CDR3 consists of 13 residues. CDR3: CASSPVGTYGYTF. CDR3 bases: TGTGCCAGCAGCCCGGTTGGAACCTATGGCTACACCTTC.

This chain joins TRBV7-2 and TRBJ1-2; the D is unclear. Germline V gene lookup returns CDR1 SGHTA and CDR2 FQGNSA. CDR3 size: 13 residues. Trimming shortened V by 5 bases and J by 3 bases, and 10 bases separated the two germline ends. The CDR3 loop reads CASSPRWDYGYTF. As DNA, the CDR3 is TGTGCCAGCAGCCCCCGGTGGGACTATGGCTACACCTTC.

The rearrangement joins TRBV6-2 or TRBV6-3 to TRBJ2-7, with D tentatively TRBD2 (5 bases). CDR1 is MNHEY and CDR2 is SVGEGT in the germline V gene. Trimming removed 4 bases from V and 7 bases from J, with 23 bases in between. The CDR3 length is 16 residues. The CDR3 loop reads CASSSRPGSRSGEQYF. In DNA form, the CDR3 reads TGTGCCAGCAGTTCACGGCCGGGGAGCCGATCGGGAGAGCAGTACTTC.

V is TRBV7-9 and J is TRBJ2-2; D remains ambiguous. Germline assignment: CDR1 SEHNR and CDR2 FQNEAQ (reference sequence). Trimming left V 3 bases short and J 6 bases short, with 11 bases between. The CDR3 is 14 amino acids. CDR3 protein: CASSLDARSGELFF. DNA for the CDR3: TGTGCCAGCAGCTTGGACGCCCGTTCCGGGGAGCTGTTTTTT.

This clonotype was seen repeatedly, ten times or more. The V and J genes are TRBV5-1 and TRBJ2-2; D unresolved. The ends were cut back, 0 bases at V and 4 bases at J, with 10 bases in the middle. In germline, CDR1 is SGHRS, CDR2 YFSETQ. The CDR3 totals 15 residues. CDR3 sequence: CASSLDPAPTGELFF. The CDR3 DNA is TGCGCCAGCAGCTTGGACCCGGCGCCCACCGGGGAGCTGTTTTTT.

This chain uses TRBV4-2 with TRBJ1-4; D is unresolved. The germline V gene encodes CDR1 LGHNA and CDR2 YNFKEQ. Trimming removed 0 bases from V and 10 bases from J, with 12 bases in between. There are 14 residues in the CDR3. CDR3 sequence (DNA): TGTGCCAGCAGCCAAGATGAACGTGAGGGAAAACTGTTTTTT. Translation: CASSQDEREGKLFF.

This clonotype occurred many times. The J gene is TRBJ2-1, the V gene TRBV20-1; 9 positions match TRBD2. Germline trimming cut 6 bases from V and 3 bases from J; bases unmatched to any gene: 9. CDR1 is DFQATT and CDR2 is SNEGSKA in the germline V gene (reference sequence). The CDR3 is 15 amino acids. The CDR3 DNA follows: TGCAGTGCCGGGAAGGGACTAGCCAACTACAATGAGCAGTTCTTC. This encodes CSAGKGLANYNEQFF.

This clonotype occurred a few times. J is TRBJ2-3 and V is TRBV11-2; D assignment may be TRBD1 or TRBD2 (6 bases each). The germline V gene has CDR1 SGHAT and CDR2 FQNNGV. Trimming cost V 4 bases and J 2 bases, with 10 bases left between them. This CDR3 has 14 residues. This CDR3 reads CASSSGAYTDTQYF. CDR3 DNA: TGTGCCAGCAGCTCGGGGGCCTACACAGATACGCAGTATTTT.

The genes are TRBV19 and TRBJ2-2; D not certain. Trimming removed 2 bases at V and 1 base at J, with 8 bases between. Per germline, CDR1 LNHDA and CDR2 SQIVND (reference sequence). This CDR3 spans 15 amino acids. The CDR3 nucleotides read TGTGCCAGTAGTATAAGAGACCAGAACACCGGGGAGCTGTTTTTT. Amino acid sequence: CASSIRDQNTGELFF.

In this sample, this clonotype turned up many times. The chain employs TRBV5-1 and TRBJ2-3; 10 nucleotides align to TRBD1. Losses at the gene ends were 7 bases for V and 3 bases for J; bases not matched to a gene: 2. Germline CDR1 SGHRS, CDR2 YFSETQ. The CDR3 contains 13 residues. The CDR3 nucleotides read TGCGCCAGCTCGGACAGGGGGACAGATACGCAGTATTTT. Protein: CASSDRGTDTQYF.

This clonotype was recorded at least ten times. This chain uses TRBV13 with TRBJ2-7, with D maybe TRBD2 (5 bases). V was trimmed by 0 bases and J by 7 bases, leaving 10 bases between them. The CDR3 has 13 residues. CDR1 PRHDT and CDR2 FYEKMQ come from the germline V gene (reference sequence). The CDR3 region is CASSLGLSGEQYF. CDR3 DNA sequence: TGTGCCAGCAGCTTAGGCCTCTCGGGGGAGCAGTACTTC.

The V call is TRBV30, the J call TRBJ1-2; no reliable D call. Trimming cost V 2 bases and J 7 bases, with 11 bases left between them. Germline-derived CDR1 and CDR2 are GTSNPN and SVGIG (reference sequence). CDR3 length: 12 amino acids. The CDR3 is CAWSLAPGGYTF. CDR3 coding DNA: TGTGCCTGGAGTTTAGCGCCTGGTGGCTACACCTTC.

The chain joins TRBV20-1 to TRBJ2-7; 9 bases are shared with TRBD2. V trimming: 1 base; J trimming: 4 bases; junction bases outside the gene matches: 5. The CDR3 sequence is 14 residues long. Germline CDR1 reads DFQATT; CDR2 reads SNEGSKA (reference sequence). CDR3 region: CSARVSGGLYEQYF. The CDR3 coding sequence is TGCAGTGCTAGAGTAAGCGGGGGGCTTTACGAGCAGTACTTC.

The V and J genes are TRBV20-1 and TRBJ1-2, with 8 bases aligning to TRBD1. The CDR3 runs 11 residues. V lost 5 bases to trimming and J lost 7 bases; unmatched junction nucleotides: 3. CDR1 and CDR2 (germline): DFQATT, SNEGSKA (reference sequence). The CDR3 sequence is CSAEDRAGYTF. Written as DNA, the CDR3 is TGCAGTGCTGAGGACAGGGCTGGCTACACCTTC.

The V and J genes are TRBV19 and TRBJ1-2; D possibly corresponds to TRBD1 (6 bases). CDR1 is LNHDA, CDR2 SQIVND, per germline (reference sequence). CDR3 length equals 14 residues. Deletions cut 3 bases from V and 4 bases from J, with 12 bases between. CDR3 bases: TGTGCCAGTAGTATGTTCGGGGGCGGCTATGGCTACACCTTC. It translates to CASSMFGGGYGYTF.

This clonotype was seen many times. J is TRBJ2-5 and V is TRBV5-1, with 9 bases fitting TRBD1. Unmatched junction bases numbered 5, after V lost 0 bases and J lost 5 bases. This CDR3 region has 15 residues. Germline V lookup: CDR1 SGHRS, CDR2 YFSETQ. For the CDR3, the DNA is TGCGCCAGCAGCTTGGAGGGACAGGGAGTGGAGACCCAGTACTTC. As protein: CASSLEGQGVETQYF.

This rearrangement joins TRBV27 to TRBJ2-7; D gene ambiguous. CDR3 length: 13 amino acids. Germline V gene sequence: CDR1 MNHEY, CDR2 SMNVEV (reference sequence). V was clipped by 2 bases and J by 0 bases, with 5 bases between them. CDR3 sequence reads: CASSLPASYEQYF. In nucleotides, the CDR3 is TGTGCCAGCAGTTTACCAGCCTCCTACGAGCAGTACTTC.

The chain has TRBV10-2 and TRBJ2-1, with TRBD2 identical over 8 bases. The V and J ends lost 8 bases and 8 bases, in that order; junction bases with no gene match: 14. Germline CDR1 reads WSHSY; CDR2 reads SAAADI. This CDR3 is 15 amino acids long. The DNA for the CDR3 is TGCGCCAGCGCCGGGGCACTAGCGGACCTTGATGAGCAGTTCTTC. Translating it yields CASAGALADLDEQFF.

Concerning this clonotype itself: An end of the junction differs from the germline gene, which may be a read error. The rearrangement links TRBV4-1 to TRBJ1-1; a weak D match, TRBD1 (5 bases). Germline CDR1 and CDR2: MGHRA and YSYEKL. The CDR3 spans 18 residues. In DNA form, the CDR3 reads TGCGCCAGCTGCCAAGTTCTGGCCAGGGATGAAATGAACACTGAAGCTTTCTTT. Amino acids: CASCQVLARDEMNTEAFF.

This clonotype has a handful of counts. The V call is TRBV20-1, the J call TRBJ2-1; D might be TRBD2 (6 bases). This CDR3 has 14 residues. Germline lookup yields CDR1 DFQATT and CDR2 SNEGSKA (reference sequence). The ends were cut back, 6 bases at V and 2 bases at J, with 14 bases in the middle. CDR3 sequence (DNA): TGCAGTGCAGCGGGCGGGGTAACCTACAATGAGCAGTTCTTC. Its protein is CSAAGGVTYNEQFF.

This clonotype came up a few times. Possible read error: a much larger clone is one base away. This chain joins TRBV20-1 and TRBJ2-1; D gene unclear. This CDR3 has 12 amino acids. The V gene's germline CDR1 is DFQATT and CDR2 SNEGSKA (reference sequence). CDR3 in amino acids: CRAPRRQDEQFF. CDR3 DNA sequence: TGCAGGGCCCCCCGGCGGCAGGATGAGCAGTTCTTC.